The 10 T cell receptor beta chains listed next were all sequenced from one sample in a study of T cells in Graves' hyperthyroidism and ophthalmopathy. What was amplified from RNA transcripts were TCR beta CDR3 regions. First-round RT-PCR targeting the TCR CDR3 was performed with the HTBI primer set. TCRdb independently ran MiXCR on the multiplex PCR reads; one entry per CDR3 protein. The data contain hundreds of thousands of distinct CDR3 sequences, approximately 19% of them seen just once; the ten biggest clones take up around 17%. The sequencing sample was made of blood. The receptors derive from a woman in her forties or fifties with Graves' hyperthyroidism that later progressed to Graves' ophthalmopathy.

At least ten counts were recorded for this clonotype. The CDR3 reads CASSLINVGGDTQYF. As DNA, the CDR3 is TGTGCCAGCAGTTTGATAAACGTAGGGGGGGATACGCAGTATTTT. This chain joins TRBV12-3 or TRBV12-4 and TRBJ2-3; D tentatively reads TRBD1 or TRBD2 (6 bases each). CDR3 size: 15 residues. Trimming removed 3 bases at V and 6 bases at J, with 16 bases between.

This clonotype appeared many times. This chain uses TRBV5-1 with TRBJ2-3; 14 bases align to TRBD2. J lost 8 bases, V lost 0 bases, and 8 bases had no gene match. The CDR3 extends over 17 amino acids. CDR1 is SGHRS, CDR2 YFSETQ, per germline. The CDR3 DNA follows: TGCGCCAGCAGCTTGGTTGGACTAGCGGGGGGCCTCGGTACGCAGTATTTT. It specifies CASSLVGLAGGLGTQYF.

This clonotype has ten or more counts. The chain employs TRBV3-1 and TRBJ2-7; TRBD2 might be the D (7 bases). The V gene lost 5 bases and the J gene lost 2 bases, with 13 bases spanning the gap. The germline gives CDR1 LGHDT, CDR2 YNNKEL (reference sequence). The CDR3 covers 14 residues. CDR3 loop: CASSSREGAYEQYF. CDR3 DNA sequence: TGTGCCAGCAGCTCGAGGGAGGGGGCCTACGAGCAGTACTTC.

Here the CDR3 DNA reads TGTGCCAGCAGCTCCCCAGGGGCAACCTATGGCTACACCTTC. Amino acid sequence: CASSSPGATYGYTF. The chain recombines TRBV7-9 with TRBJ1-2; perhaps TRBD1 as D (6 bases). Trimming removed 4 bases from V and 4 bases from J, with 13 bases in between. The CDR3 is 14 amino acids. In germline, CDR1 is SEHNR, CDR2 FQNEAQ (reference sequence).

Concerning this clonotype: This may be a read error: a much more frequent sequence differs by one nucleotide. Without the conserved terminal phenylalanine or tryptophan, this CDR3 likely stems from a read error. The chain joins TRBV12-3 or TRBV12-4 to TRBJ2-3; TRBD2 matches at 9 bases. The ends lost 3 bases at V and 6 bases at J; junction bases unmatched: 7. The CDR3 has 15 residues. The CDR3 here is CASSFERGDVDTQYL. DNA for the CDR3: TGTGCCAGCAGTTTTGAGCGGGGGGATGTGGATACGCAGTATCTT.

The chain carries TRBV4-1 and TRBJ1-4, with TRBD1 matching over 9 bases. The CDR3 runs to 16 residues. V was pared by 5 bases and J by 11 bases, with 15 bases of the junction left unmatched. Germline V gene sequence: CDR1 MGHRA, CDR2 YSYEKL. CDR3 nucleotide sequence: TGCGCCAGCAGCAAAAATGGGGACAGGGACCTTAAGAAACTGTTTTTT. This sequence encodes CASSKNGDRDLKKLFF.

This clonotype was seen at least ten times. The J gene is TRBJ1-1, the V gene TRBV6-2 or TRBV6-3; no reliable D call. Germline values: CDR1 MNHEY, CDR2 SVGEGT. The CDR3 sequence is 13 residues long. V dropped 2 bases and J dropped 2 bases, with 6 bases sitting between them. The chain's CDR3 is CASSYIFNTEAFF. CDR3 sequence (DNA): TGTGCCAGCAGTTACATTTTCAACACTGAAGCTTTCTTT.

The chain couples TRBV3-1 to TRBJ2-4; 11 bases line up with TRBD1. Germline V gene lookup returns CDR1 LGHDT and CDR2 YNNKEL (reference sequence). The V gene end was trimmed by 3 bases and the J gene end by 4 bases; junction bases not matched to a gene: 8. The CDR3 is made up of 17 amino acids. CDR3 sequence reads: CASSHRTGGNWKNIQYF. The CDR3, as DNA: TGTGCCAGCAGCCACCGGACAGGGGGCAATTGGAAAAACATTCAGTACTTC. The variable domain in full, with the rest retrieved from reference TRBV3-1 and TRBJ2-4, is DTAVSQTPKYLVTQMGNDKSIKCEQNLGHDTMYWYKQDSKKFLKIMFSYNNKELIINETVPNRFSPKSPDKAHLNLHINSLELGDSAVYFCASSHRTGGNWKNIQYFGAGTRLSVL.

A few counts support this clonotype. The rearrangement links TRBV20-1 to TRBJ2-7, with 7 bases that match TRBD2. Germline CDR1 is DFQATT and CDR2 is SNEGSKA (reference sequence). Trimming took 3 bases from V and 1 from J; bases not matched to a gene: 9. This CDR3 spans 15 amino acids. CDR3 residues: CSASHTLAFSYEQYF. The CDR3, as DNA: TGCAGTGCTAGTCATACACTAGCGTTTTCCTACGAGCAGTACTTC.

J is TRBJ2-1 and V is TRBV5-5; the match to TRBD2 covers 10 bases. CDR1 and CDR2 from the germline V gene are SGHKS and YYEKEE (reference sequence). V gave up 5 bases and J gave up 9 bases; unmatched junction bases: 11. The CDR3 length is 15 residues. CDR3 DNA sequence: TGTGCCAGCAGTCCCGGGACTAGCGAATTTCTTGAGCAGTTCTTC. Amino acids: CASSPGTSEFLEQFF.